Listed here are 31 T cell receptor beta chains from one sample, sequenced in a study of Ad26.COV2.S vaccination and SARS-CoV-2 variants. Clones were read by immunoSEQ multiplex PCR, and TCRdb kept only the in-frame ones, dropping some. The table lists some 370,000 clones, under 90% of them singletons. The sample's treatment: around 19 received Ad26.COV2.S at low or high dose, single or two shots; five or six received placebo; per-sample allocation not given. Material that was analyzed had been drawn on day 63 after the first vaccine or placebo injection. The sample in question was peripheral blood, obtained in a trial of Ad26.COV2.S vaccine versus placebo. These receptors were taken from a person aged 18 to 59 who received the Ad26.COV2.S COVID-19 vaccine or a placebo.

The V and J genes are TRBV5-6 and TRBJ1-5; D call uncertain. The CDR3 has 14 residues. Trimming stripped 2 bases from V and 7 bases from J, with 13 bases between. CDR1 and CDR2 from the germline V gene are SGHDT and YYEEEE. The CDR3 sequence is CASSFRSEGQPQHF. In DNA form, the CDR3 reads TGTGCCAGCAGCTTTCGGTCAGAAGGACAGCCCCAGCATTTT. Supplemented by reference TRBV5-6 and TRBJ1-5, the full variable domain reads DAGVTQSPTHLIKTRGQQVTLRCSPKSGHDTVSWYQQALGQGPQFIFQYYEEEERQRGNFPDRFSGHQFPNYSSELNVNALLLGDSALYLCASSFRSEGQPQHFGDGTRLSIL.

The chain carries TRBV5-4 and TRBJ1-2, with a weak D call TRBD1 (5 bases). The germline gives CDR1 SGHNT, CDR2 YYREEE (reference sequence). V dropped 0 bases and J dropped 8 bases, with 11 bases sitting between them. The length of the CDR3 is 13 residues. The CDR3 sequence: CASSLDGGRGYTF. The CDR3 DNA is TGTGCCAGCAGCTTGGATGGGGGACGGGGCTACACCTTC.

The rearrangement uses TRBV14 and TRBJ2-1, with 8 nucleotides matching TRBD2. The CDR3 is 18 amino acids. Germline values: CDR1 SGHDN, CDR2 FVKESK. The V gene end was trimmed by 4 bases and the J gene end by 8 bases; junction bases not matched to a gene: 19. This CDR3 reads CASSPSLIVAGFGDEQFF. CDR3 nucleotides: TGTGCCAGCAGCCCCTCCCTGATAGTAGCGGGGTTTGGGGATGAGCAGTTCTTC.

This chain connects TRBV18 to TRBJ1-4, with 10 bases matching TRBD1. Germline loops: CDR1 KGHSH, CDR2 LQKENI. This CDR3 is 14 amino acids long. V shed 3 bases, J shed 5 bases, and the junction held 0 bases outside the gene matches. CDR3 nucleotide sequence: TGTGCCAGCTCACCGGGACAGGGGAATGAAAAACTGTTTTTT. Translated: CASSPGQGNEKLFF.

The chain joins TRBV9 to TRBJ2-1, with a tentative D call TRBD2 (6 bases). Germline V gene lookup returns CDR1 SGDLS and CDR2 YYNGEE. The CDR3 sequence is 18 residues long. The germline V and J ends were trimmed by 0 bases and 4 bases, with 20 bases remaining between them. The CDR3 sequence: CASSVEEGRRGLYNEQFF. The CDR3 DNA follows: TGTGCCAGCAGCGTAGAGGAGGGGCGACGGGGTCTTTACAATGAGCAGTTCTTC.

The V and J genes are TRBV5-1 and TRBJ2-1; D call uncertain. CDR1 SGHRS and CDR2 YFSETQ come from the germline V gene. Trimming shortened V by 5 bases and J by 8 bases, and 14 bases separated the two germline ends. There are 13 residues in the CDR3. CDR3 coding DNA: TGCGCCAGCAGGGAAGGTAACTGGGATGAGCAGTTCTTC. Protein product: CASREGNWDEQFF. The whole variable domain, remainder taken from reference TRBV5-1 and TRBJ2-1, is KAGVTQTPRYLIKTRGQQVTLSCSPISGHRSVSWYQQTPGQGLQFLFEYFSETQRNKGNFPGRFSGRQFSNSRSEMNVSTLELGDSALYLCASREGNWDEQFFGPGTRLTVL.

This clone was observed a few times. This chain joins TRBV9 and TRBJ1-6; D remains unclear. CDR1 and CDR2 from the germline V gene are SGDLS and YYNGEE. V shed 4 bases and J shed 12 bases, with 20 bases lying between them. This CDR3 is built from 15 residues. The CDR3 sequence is CASSRQSELREPLHF. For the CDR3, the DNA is TGTGCCAGCAGCCGACAATCAGAACTTCGGGAACCCCTCCACTTT.

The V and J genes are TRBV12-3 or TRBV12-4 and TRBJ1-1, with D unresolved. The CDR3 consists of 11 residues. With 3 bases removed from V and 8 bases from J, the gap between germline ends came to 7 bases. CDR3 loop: CASSLSDEAFF. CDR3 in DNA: TGTGCCAGCAGTTTGTCCGACGAAGCTTTCTTT.

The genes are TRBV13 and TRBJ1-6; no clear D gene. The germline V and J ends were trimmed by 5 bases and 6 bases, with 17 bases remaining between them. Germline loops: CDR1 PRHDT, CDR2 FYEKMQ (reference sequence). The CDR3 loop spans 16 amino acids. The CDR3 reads CASSIQSLALNSPLHF. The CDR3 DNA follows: TGTGCCAGCAGCATACAGAGCTTGGCTCTTAATTCACCCCTCCACTTT.

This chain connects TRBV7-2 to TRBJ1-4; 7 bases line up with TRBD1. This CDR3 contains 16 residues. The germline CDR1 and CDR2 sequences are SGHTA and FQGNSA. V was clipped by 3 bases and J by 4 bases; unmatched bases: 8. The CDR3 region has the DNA TGTGCCAGCAGCTTTCCTCCGGGACAGAGTAATGAAAAACTGTTTTTT. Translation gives CASSFPPGQSNEKLFF.

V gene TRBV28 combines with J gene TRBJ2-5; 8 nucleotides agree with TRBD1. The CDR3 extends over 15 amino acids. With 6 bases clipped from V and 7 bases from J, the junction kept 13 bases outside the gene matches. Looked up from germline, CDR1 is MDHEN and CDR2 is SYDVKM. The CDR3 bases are TGTGCCAGCAGCCCGCCGCTCCCAGGGGGCGGGACCCAGTACTTC. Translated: CASSPPLPGGGTQYF.

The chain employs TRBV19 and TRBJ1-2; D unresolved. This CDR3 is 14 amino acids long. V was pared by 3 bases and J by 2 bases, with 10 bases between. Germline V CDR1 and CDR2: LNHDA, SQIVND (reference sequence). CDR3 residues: CASSIPWENYGYTF. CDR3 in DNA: TGTGCCAGTAGTATCCCATGGGAGAACTATGGCTACACCTTC.

CDR3 sequence: CASSAGGPSYNEQFF. The CDR3 nucleotides read TGTGCCAGCAGCGCCGGGGGGCCCTCCTACAATGAGCAGTTCTTC. V is TRBV7-2 and J is TRBJ2-1; D might be TRBD2 (7 bases). The CDR3 loop spans 15 amino acids. Germline loops: CDR1 SGHTA, CDR2 FQGNSA. V shed 5 bases and J shed 0 bases, with 11 bases lying between them.

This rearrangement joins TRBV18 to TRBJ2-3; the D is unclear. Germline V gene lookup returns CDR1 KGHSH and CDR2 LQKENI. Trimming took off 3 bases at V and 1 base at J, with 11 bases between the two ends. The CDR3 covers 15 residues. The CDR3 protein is CASSPSGPRTDTQYF. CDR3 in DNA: TGTGCCAGCTCACCTTCAGGACCTCGCACAGATACGCAGTATTTT.

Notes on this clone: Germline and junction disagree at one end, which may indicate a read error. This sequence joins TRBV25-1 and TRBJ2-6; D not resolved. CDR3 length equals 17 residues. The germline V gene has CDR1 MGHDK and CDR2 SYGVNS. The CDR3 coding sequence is TGTGCCAGCAATGAAAAATTGAACAGACCCGGGGCCAACGTCCTGACTTTC. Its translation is CASNEKLNRPGANVLTF. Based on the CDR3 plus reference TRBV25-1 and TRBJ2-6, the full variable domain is EADIYQTPRYLVIGTGKKITLECSQTMGHDKMYWYQQDPGMELHLIHYSYGVNSTEKGDLSSESTVSRIRTEHFPLTLESARPSHTSQYLCASNEKLNRPGANVLTFGAGSRLTVL.

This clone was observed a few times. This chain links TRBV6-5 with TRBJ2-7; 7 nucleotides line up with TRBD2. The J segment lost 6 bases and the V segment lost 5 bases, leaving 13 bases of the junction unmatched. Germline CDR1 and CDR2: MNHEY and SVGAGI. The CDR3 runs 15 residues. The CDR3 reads CASSTRSLTGGEQYF. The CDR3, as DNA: TGTGCCAGCAGTACCCGATCCCTGACGGGGGGCGAGCAGTACTTC.

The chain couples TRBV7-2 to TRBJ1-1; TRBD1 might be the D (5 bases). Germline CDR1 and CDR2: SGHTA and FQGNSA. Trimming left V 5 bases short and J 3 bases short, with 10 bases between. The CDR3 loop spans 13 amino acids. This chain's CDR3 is CASSAQGYTEAFF. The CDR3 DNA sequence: TGTGCCAGCAGCGCCCAGGGTTACACTGAAGCTTTCTTT.

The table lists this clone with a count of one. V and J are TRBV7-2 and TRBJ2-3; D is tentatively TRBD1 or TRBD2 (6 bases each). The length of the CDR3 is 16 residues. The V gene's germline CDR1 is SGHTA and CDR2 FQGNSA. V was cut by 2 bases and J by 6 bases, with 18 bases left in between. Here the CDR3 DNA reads TGTGCCAGCAGCTTAAATACAGGGAGGCGGTTGGATACGCAGTATTTT. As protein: CASSLNTGRRLDTQYF.

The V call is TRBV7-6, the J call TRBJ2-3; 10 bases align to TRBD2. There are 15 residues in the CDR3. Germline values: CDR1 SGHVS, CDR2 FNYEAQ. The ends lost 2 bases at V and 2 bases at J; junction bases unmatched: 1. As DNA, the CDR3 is TGTGCCAGCAGCTTAACTAGCGGGGCCACAGATACGCAGTATTTT. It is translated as CASSLTSGATDTQYF. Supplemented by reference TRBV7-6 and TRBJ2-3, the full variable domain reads GAGVSQSPRYKVTKRGQDVALRCDPISGHVSLYWYRQALGQGPEFLTYFNYEAQQDKSGLPNDRFSAERPEGSISTLTIQRTEQRDSAMYRCASSLTSGATDTQYFGPGTRLTVL.

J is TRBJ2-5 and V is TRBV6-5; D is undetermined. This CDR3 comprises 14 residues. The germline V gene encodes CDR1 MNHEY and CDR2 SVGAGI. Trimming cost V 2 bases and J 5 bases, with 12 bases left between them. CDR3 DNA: TGTGCCAGCAGTTACGGGCGGACCAGGGAGACCCAGTACTTC. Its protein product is CASSYGRTRETQYF.

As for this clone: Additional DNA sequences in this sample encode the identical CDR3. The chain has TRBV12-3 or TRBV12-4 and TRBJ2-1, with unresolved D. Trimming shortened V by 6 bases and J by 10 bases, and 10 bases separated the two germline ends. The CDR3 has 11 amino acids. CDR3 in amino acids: CASRLRREQFF. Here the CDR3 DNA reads TGTGCCAGCAGACTTCGTAGGGAGCAGTTCTTC.

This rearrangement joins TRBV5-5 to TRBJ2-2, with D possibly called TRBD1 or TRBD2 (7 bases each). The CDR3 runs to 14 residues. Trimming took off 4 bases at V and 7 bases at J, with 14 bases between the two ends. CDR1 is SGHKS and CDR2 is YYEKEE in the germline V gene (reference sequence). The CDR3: CASSQAGTVGELFF. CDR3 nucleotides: TGTGCCAGCAGCCAAGCGGGGACAGTCGGGGAGCTGTTTTTT.

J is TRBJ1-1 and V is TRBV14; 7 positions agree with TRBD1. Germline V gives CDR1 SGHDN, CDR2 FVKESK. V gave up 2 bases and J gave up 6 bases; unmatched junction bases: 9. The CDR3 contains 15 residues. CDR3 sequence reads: CASSQHRMTGPEAFF. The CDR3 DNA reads TGTGCCAGCAGCCAACATCGAATGACAGGGCCTGAAGCTTTCTTT.

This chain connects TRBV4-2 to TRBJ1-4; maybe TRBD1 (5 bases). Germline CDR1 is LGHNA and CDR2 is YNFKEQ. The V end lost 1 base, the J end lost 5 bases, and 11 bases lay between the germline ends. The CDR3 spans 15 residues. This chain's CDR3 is CASSQGDSNNEKLFF. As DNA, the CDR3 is TGTGCCAGCAGCCAAGGAGACAGCAACAATGAAAAACTGTTTTTT.

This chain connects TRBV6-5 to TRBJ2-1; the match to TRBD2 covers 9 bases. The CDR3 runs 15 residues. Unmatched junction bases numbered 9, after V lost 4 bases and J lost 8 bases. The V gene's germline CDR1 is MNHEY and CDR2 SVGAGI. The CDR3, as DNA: TGTGCCAGCAGTTTAGGACTAGCGATAATGCATGAGCAGTTCTTC. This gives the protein CASSLGLAIMHEQFF.

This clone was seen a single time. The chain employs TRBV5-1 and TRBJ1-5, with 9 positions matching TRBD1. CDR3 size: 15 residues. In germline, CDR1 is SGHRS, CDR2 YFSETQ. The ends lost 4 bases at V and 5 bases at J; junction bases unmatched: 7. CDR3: CASSPQGAGDQPQHF. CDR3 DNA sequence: TGCGCCAGCAGCCCACAGGGGGCAGGGGATCAGCCCCAGCATTTT.

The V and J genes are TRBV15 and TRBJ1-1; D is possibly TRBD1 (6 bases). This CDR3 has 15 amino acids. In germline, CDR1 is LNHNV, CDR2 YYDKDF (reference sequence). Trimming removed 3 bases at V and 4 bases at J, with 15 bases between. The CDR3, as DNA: TGTGCCACCAGCAGGTGGGGGGCGTGGGCCACTGAAGCTTTCTTT. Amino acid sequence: CATSRWGAWATEAFF.

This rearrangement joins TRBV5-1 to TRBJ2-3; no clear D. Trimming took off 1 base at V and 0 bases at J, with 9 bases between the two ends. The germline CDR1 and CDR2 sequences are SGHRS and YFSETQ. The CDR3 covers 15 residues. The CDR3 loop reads CASSLTVLSTDTQYF. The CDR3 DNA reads TGCGCCAGCAGCTTGACAGTTCTTAGCACAGATACGCAGTATTTT.

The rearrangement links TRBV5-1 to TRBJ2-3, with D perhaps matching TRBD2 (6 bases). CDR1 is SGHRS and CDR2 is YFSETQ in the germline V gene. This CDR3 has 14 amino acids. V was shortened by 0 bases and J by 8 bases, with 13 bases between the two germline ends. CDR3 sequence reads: CASSLDSGVVTQYF. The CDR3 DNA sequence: TGCGCCAGCAGCTTGGACTCGGGGGTTGTTACGCAGTATTTT.

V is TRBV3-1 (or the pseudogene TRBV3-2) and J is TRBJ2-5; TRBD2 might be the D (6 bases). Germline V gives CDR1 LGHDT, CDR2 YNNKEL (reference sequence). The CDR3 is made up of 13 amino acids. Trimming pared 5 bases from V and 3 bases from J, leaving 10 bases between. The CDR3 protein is CASSARGKETQYF. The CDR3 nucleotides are TGTGCCAGCAGCGCCCGGGGGAAAGAGACCCAGTACTTC.

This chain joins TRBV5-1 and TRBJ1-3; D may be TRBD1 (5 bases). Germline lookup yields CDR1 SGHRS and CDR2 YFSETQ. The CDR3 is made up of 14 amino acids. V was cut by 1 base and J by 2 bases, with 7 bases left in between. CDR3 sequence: CASSLWGAGNTIYF. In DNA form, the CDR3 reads TGCGCCAGCAGCTTGTGGGGGGCTGGAAACACCATATATTTT.